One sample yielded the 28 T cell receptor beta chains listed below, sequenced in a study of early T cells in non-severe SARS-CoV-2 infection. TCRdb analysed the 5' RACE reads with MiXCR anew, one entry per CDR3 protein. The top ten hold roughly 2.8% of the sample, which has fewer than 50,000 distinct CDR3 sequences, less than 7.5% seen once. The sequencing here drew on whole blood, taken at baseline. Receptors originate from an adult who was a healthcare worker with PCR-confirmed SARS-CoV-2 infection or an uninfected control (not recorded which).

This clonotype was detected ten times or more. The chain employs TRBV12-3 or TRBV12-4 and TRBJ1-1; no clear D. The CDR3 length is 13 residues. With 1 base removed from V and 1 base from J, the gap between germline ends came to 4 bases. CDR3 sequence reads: CASSLERNTEAFF. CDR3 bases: TGTGCCAGCAGTTTAGAAAGGAACACTGAAGCTTTCTTT.

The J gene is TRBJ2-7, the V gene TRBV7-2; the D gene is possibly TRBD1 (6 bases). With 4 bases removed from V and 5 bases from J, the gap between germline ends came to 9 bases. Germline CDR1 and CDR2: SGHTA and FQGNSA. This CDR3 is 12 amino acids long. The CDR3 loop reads CASSSTGNEQYF. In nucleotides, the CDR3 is TGTGCCAGCAGCTCGACAGGTAACGAGCAGTACTTC.

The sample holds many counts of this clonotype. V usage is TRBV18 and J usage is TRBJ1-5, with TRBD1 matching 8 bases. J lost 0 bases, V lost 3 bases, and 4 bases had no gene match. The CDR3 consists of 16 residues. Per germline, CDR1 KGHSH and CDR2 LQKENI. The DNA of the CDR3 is TGTGCCAGCTCACCCCTGGGACAGGCTAGCAATCAGCCCCAGCATTTT. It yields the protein CASSPLGQASNQPQHF.

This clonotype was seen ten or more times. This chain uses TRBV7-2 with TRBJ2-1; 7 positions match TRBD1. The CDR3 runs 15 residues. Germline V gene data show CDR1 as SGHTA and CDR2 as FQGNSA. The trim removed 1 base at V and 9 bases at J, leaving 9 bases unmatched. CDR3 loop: CASSLGGGRSVEQFF. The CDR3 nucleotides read TGTGCCAGCAGCTTAGGAGGGGGCCGGTCGGTTGAGCAGTTCTTC.

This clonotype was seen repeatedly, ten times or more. CDR3 in amino acids: CASRDDRAPNYGYTF. The CDR3 DNA reads TGTGCCAGCAGGGACGACAGGGCACCAAACTATGGCTACACCTTC. The chain recombines TRBV2 with TRBJ1-2, with 7 bases aligning to TRBD1. V shed 6 bases and J 2 bases; nucleotides not matched to a gene: 9. Germline V CDR1 and CDR2: SNHLY, FYNNEI. The CDR3 extends over 15 amino acids.

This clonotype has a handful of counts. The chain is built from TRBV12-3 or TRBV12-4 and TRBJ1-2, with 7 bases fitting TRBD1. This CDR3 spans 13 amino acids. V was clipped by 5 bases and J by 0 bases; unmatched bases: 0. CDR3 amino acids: CASSGTANYGYTF. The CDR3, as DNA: TGTGCCAGCAGTGGGACAGCTAACTATGGCTACACCTTC.

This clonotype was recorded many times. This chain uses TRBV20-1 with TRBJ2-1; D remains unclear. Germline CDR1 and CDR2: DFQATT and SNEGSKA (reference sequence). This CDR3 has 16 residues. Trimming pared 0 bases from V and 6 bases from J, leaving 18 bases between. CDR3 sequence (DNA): TGCAGTGCTAGAGATAGTCATAGAATCAGGCGCAATGAGCAGTTCTTC. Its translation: CSARDSHRIRRNEQFF.

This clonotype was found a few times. The CDR3 sequence is CASRLSGGAIEQFF. The CDR3 nucleotides read TGTGCCAGCAGGCTTAGCGGGGGGGCCATTGAGCAGTTCTTC. The chain combines TRBV12-3 or TRBV12-4 with TRBJ2-1; 11 nucleotides align to TRBD2. This CDR3 spans 14 amino acids. After removal of 6 bases from V and 9 bases from J, the junction contained 7 bases not matched to a gene.

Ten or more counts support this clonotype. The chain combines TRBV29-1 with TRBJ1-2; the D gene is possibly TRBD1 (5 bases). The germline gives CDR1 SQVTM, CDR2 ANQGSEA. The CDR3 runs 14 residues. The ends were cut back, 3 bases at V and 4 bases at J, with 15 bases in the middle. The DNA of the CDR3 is TGCAGCGTTGAGGTTGGAGGGGCTAGCTATGGCTACACCTTC. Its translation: CSVEVGGASYGYTF.

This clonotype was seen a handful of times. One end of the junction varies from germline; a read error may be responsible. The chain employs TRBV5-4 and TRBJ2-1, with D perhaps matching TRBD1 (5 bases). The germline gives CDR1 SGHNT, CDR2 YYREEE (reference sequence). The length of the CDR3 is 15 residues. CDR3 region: CVSSFRAGKSNEQFF. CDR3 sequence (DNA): TGTGTCAGCAGCTTTAGGGCAGGGAAGTCCAATGAGCAGTTCTTC.

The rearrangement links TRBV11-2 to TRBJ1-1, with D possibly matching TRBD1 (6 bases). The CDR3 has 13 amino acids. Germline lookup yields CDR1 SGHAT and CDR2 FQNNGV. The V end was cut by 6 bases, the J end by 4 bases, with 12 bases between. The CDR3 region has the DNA TGTGCCAGCAGGAGTGGGGGGCGCACTGAAGCTTTCTTT. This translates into CASRSGGRTEAFF.

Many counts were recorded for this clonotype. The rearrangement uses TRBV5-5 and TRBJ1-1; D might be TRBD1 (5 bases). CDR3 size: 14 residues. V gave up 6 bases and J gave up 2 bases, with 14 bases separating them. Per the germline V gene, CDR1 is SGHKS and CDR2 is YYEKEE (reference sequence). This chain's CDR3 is CASTQGALNTEAFF. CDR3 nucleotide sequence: TGTGCCAGCACCCAGGGAGCCTTAAACACTGAAGCTTTCTTT. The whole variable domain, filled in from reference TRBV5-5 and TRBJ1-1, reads DAGVTQSPTHLIKTRGQQVTLRCSPISGHKSVSWYQQVLGQGPQFIFQYYEKEERGRGNFPDRFSARQFPNYSSELNVNALLLGDSALYLCASTQGALNTEAFFGQGTRLTVV.

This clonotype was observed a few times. The CDR3 nucleotides read TGTGCCAGCAGCCTCCCCCCAGGGTTTAGCTCCTACAATGAGCAGTTCTTC. It is translated as CASSLPPGFSSYNEQFF. J is TRBJ2-1 and V is TRBV9, with a tentative D call TRBD1 (5 bases). The germline V and J ends were trimmed by 4 bases and 0 bases, with 17 bases remaining between them. From germline, CDR1 is SGDLS and CDR2 YYNGEE. CDR3 length: 17 amino acids. The whole variable domain, remainder taken from reference TRBV9 and TRBJ2-1, is DSGVTQTPKHLITATGQRVTLRCSPRSGDLSVYWYQQSLDQGLQFLIQYYNGEERAKGNILERFSAQQFPDLHSELNLSSLELGDSALYFCASSLPPGFSSYNEQFFGPGTRLTVL.

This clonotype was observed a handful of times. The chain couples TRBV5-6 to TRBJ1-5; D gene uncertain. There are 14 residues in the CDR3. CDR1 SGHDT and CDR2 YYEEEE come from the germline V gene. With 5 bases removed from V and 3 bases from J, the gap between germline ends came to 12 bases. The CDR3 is CASSYSGLNQPQHF. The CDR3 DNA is TGTGCCAGCAGTTACAGCGGGCTCAATCAGCCCCAGCATTTT.

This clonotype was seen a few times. CDR3 nucleotides: TGTGCCAGCAGTTTAGTGGGGACCTTCACAGATACGCAGTATTTT. It encodes CASSLVGTFTDTQYF. This chain uses TRBV12-3 or TRBV12-4 with TRBJ2-3; D possibly matches TRBD1 or TRBD2 (5 bases each). CDR3 length: 15 residues. V was pared by 1 base and J by 2 bases, with 10 bases between.

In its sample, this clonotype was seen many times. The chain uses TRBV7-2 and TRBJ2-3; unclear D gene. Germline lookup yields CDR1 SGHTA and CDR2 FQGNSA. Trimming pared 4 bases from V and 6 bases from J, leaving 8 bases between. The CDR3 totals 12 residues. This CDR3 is CASSSPPDTQYF. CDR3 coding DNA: TGTGCCAGCAGCTCCCCCCCCGATACGCAGTATTTT.

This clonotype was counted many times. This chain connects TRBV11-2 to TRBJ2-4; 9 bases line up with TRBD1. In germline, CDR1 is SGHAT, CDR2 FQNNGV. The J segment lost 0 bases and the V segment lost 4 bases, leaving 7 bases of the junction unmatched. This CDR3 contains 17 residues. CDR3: CASSSVRDRVAKNIQYF. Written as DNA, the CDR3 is TGTGCCAGCAGCTCGGTGAGGGACAGGGTAGCCAAAAACATTCAGTACTTC.

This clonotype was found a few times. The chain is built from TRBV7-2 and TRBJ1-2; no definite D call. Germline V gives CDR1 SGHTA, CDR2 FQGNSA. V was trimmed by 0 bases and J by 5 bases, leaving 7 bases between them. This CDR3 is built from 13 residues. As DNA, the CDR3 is TGTGCCAGCAGCTTAGCTTTTTTGTATGGCTACACCTTC. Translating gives CASSLAFLYGYTF. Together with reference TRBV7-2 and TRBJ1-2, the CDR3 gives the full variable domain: GAGVSQSPSNKVTEKGKDVELRCDPISGHTALYWYRQSLGQGLEFLIYFQGNSAPDKSGLPSDRFSAERTGGSVSTLTIQRTQQEDSAVYLCASSLAFLYGYTFGSGTRLTVV.

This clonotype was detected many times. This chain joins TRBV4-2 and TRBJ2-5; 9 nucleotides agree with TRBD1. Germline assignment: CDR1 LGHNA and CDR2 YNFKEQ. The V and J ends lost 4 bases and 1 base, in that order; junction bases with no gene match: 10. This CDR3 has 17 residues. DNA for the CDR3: TGTGCCAGCAGCCGAATTGACAGGGGGGTGTCCCAAGAGACCCAGTACTTC. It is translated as CASSRIDRGVSQETQYF.

The CDR3 here is CASSVTGSSPLHF. The DNA for the CDR3 is TGTGCCAGCAGCGTGACAGGGAGTTCACCCCTCCACTTT. This chain uses TRBV5-5 with TRBJ1-6, with 7 nucleotides matching TRBD1. J was trimmed by 9 bases and V by 4 bases; bases with no gene match: 4. Germline assignment: CDR1 SGHKS and CDR2 YYEKEE (reference sequence). The CDR3 runs 13 residues.

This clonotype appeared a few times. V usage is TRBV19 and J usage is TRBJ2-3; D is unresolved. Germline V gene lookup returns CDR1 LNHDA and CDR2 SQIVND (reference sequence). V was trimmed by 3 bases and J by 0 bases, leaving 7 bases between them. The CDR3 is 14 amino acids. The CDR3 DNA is TGTGCCAGTAGTATTCAGCTAAGCACAGATACGCAGTATTTT. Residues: CASSIQLSTDTQYF.

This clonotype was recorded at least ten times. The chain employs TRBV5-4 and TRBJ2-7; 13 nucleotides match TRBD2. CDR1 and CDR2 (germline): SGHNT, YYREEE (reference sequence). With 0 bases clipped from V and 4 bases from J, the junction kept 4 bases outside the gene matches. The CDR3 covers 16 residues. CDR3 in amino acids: CASSLGTSGGFYEQYF. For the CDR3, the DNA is TGTGCCAGCAGCTTGGGGACTAGCGGGGGATTTTACGAGCAGTACTTC.

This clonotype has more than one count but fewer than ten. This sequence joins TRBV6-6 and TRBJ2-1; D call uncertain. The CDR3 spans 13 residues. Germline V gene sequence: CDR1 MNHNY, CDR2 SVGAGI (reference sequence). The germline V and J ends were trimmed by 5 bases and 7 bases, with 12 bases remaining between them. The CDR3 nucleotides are TGTGCCAGCAGTGCTTCCGGTTCGAATGAGCAGTTCTTC. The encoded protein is CASSASGSNEQFF.

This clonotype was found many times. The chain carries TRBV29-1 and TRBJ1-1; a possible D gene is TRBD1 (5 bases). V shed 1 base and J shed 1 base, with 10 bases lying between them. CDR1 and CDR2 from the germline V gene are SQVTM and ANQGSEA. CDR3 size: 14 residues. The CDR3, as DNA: TGCAGCGTTGAAGGGACAAGCCCGAACACTGAAGCTTTCTTT. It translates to CSVEGTSPNTEAFF.

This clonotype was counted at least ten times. CDR3 in DNA: TGCGCCACCTCGGACAGGGGGGTTAACACTGAAGCTTTCTTT. Translation gives CATSDRGVNTEAFF. The chain carries TRBV4-1 and TRBJ1-1; TRBD1 agrees at 10 bases. The CDR3 totals 14 residues. With 10 bases clipped from V and 2 bases from J, the junction kept 7 bases outside the gene matches. Germline CDR1 reads MGHRA; CDR2 reads YSYEKL.

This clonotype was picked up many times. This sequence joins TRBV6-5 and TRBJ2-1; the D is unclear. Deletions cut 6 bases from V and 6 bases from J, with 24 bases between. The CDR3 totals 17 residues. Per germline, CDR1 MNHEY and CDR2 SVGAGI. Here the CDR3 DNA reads TGTGCCAGCAGCTCAAACGTCCGGAACCAGCCGACCAATGAGCAGTTCTTC. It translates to CASSSNVRNQPTNEQFF.

The CDR3 nucleotides are TGTGCCAGCAGCCTTATAAGGGGTTCCACTGAAGCTTTCTTT. Translating it yields CASSLIRGSTEAFF. This chain connects TRBV12-3 or TRBV12-4 to TRBJ1-1, with a weak D call TRBD1 (5 bases). Trimming left V 6 bases short and J 4 bases short, with 15 bases between. This CDR3 region has 14 residues.

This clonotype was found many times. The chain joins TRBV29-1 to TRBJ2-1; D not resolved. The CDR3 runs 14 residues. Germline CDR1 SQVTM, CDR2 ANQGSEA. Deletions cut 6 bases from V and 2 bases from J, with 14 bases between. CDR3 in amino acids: CSVALGFPYNEQFF. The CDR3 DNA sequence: TGCAGCGTCGCCCTTGGATTTCCCTACAATGAGCAGTTCTTC.